Following are 25 T cell receptor beta chains from one sample sequenced in a study of T-cell memory formation after mild COVID-19. TCRdb passed the 5' RACE reads through MiXCR, listing each CDR3 protein once. The table includes around 300,000 distinct CDR3 sequences, 10% to 15% detected once. Input material: PBMCs or a T cell subset sorted from them (not recorded which). The receptors derive from a man aged 18 to 30 who had mild COVID-19 (a few samples of this study predate the infection). Cell type and time point are not known.

The rearrangement joins TRBV6-5 to TRBJ2-5; 11 bases align to TRBD1. Germline trimming cut 2 bases from V and 4 bases from J; bases unmatched to any gene: 3. The germline V gene has CDR1 MNHEY and CDR2 SVGAGI. The CDR3 totals 15 residues. DNA for the CDR3: TGTGCCAGCAGTTACGGGGACAGGGGGACAGAGACCCAGTACTTC. This sequence encodes CASSYGDRGTETQYF.

The rearrangement uses TRBV4-1 and TRBJ1-5; D unresolved. The ends were cut back, 3 bases at V and 3 bases at J, with 12 bases in the middle. The CDR3 is 15 amino acids. From germline, CDR1 is MGHRA and CDR2 YSYEKL. CDR3 sequence reads: CASSHPGAINQPQHF. The CDR3 bases are TGCGCCAGCAGCCACCCGGGAGCTATCAATCAGCCCCAGCATTTT.

The V call is TRBV7-9, the J call TRBJ1-1, with D maybe TRBD1 (5 bases). Looked up from germline, CDR1 is SEHNR and CDR2 is FQNEAQ (reference sequence). The CDR3 is 13 residues long. V lost 7 bases, J lost 11 bases, and 20 bases lay in between. The CDR3 loop is CASTLTGTEEAFF. DNA for the CDR3: TGTGCCAGCACCCTAACAGGTACCGAGGAGGCTTTCTTT. Full variable domain (remainder filled in from reference TRBV7-9 and TRBJ1-1): DTGVSQNPRHKITKRGQNVTFRCDPISEHNRLYWYRQTLGQGPEFLTYFQNEAQLEKSRLLSDRFSAERPKGSFSTLEIQRTEQGDSAMYLCASTLTGTEEAFFGQGTRLTVV.

This clonotype was detected a few times. CDR3 bases: TGCGCCAGCAGCTTGGAACAGGGGGTAAACGGCTACACCTTC. Its translation: CASSLEQGVNGYTF. V is TRBV5-1 and J is TRBJ1-2; 8 positions match TRBD1. The CDR3 length is 14 residues. Germline V gene lookup returns CDR1 SGHRS and CDR2 YFSETQ. Trimming cost V 0 bases and J 8 bases; bases outside gene matches: 6.

The chain has TRBV27 and TRBJ2-2; maybe TRBD2 (5 bases). The CDR3 has 13 residues. V dropped 3 bases and J dropped 7 bases, with 9 bases sitting between them. Germline V gene lookup returns CDR1 MNHEY and CDR2 SMNVEV (reference sequence). CDR3 sequence: CASSFRGNGELFF. DNA for the CDR3: TGTGCCAGCAGTTTCCGGGGAAACGGGGAGCTGTTTTTT.

This clonotype was counted ten times or more. CDR3 DNA sequence: TGTGCCAGCAGCCCAGGGGACTATGGCTACACCTTC. This encodes CASSPGDYGYTF. This rearrangement joins TRBV12-3 or TRBV12-4 to TRBJ1-2; maybe TRBD1 (6 bases). V was pared by 6 bases and J by 3 bases, with 8 bases between. CDR3 length: 12 amino acids.

The V call is TRBV5-1, the J call TRBJ2-1; TRBD2 matches 7 bases. After removal of 0 bases from V and 5 bases from J, the junction contained 5 bases not matched to a gene. This CDR3 contains 15 residues. Germline V CDR1 and CDR2: SGHRS, YFSETQ. The CDR3 protein is CASSLVLAADNEQFF. DNA of the CDR3: TGCGCCAGCAGCTTGGTTCTAGCGGCGGACAATGAGCAGTTCTTC.

This clonotype has only a few counts. For the CDR3, the DNA is TGTGCCAGCAGTTACTCGAGGCAGGGGATCTACGAGCAGTACTTC. The encoded protein is CASSYSRQGIYEQYF. The chain joins TRBV6-5 to TRBJ2-7, with D tentatively TRBD1 (6 bases). The CDR3 is made up of 15 amino acids. From germline, CDR1 is MNHEY and CDR2 SVGAGI. Trimming took 0 bases from V and 3 from J, leaving 12 bases between them.

The chain has TRBV7-9 and TRBJ2-7, with D possibly matching TRBD1 (7 bases). Germline-derived CDR1 and CDR2 are SEHNR and FQNEAQ (reference sequence). There are 14 residues in the CDR3. Trimming took 3 bases from V and 2 from J, leaving 11 bases between them. The CDR3 nucleotides are TGTGCCAGCAGCTTCGGGGGACAGACCTACGAGCAGTACTTC. As protein: CASSFGGQTYEQYF.

This clonotype turned up a few times. The V gene is TRBV2, the J gene TRBJ1-1; D not certain. The germline V gene encodes CDR1 SNHLY and CDR2 FYNNEI. The CDR3 runs 12 residues. Between the trimmed V and J ends, which lost 6 bases and 6 bases, there was a span of 11 bases. The CDR3 DNA follows: TGTGCCAGCAGCCACATACCCGCTGAAGCTTTCTTT. It encodes CASSHIPAEAFF.

This sequence joins TRBV6-5 and TRBJ2-7; D perhaps matches TRBD1 (5 bases). Germline-derived CDR1 and CDR2 are MNHEY and SVGAGI. CDR3 length: 13 residues. V shed 2 bases and J shed 6 bases, with 11 bases lying between them. CDR3 in DNA: TGTGCCAGCAGTTACACCGACAGCTCCGAGCAGTACTTC. As protein: CASSYTDSSEQYF.

The sample holds a few counts of this clonotype. The chain combines TRBV6-2 or TRBV6-3 with TRBJ2-1, with 13 bases fitting TRBD2. Trimming took 0 bases from V and 4 from J; bases not matched to a gene: 6. Looked up from germline, CDR1 is MNHEY and CDR2 is SVGEGT. The CDR3 extends over 18 amino acids. The CDR3 bases are TGTGCCAGCAGTTACTCGACTAGCGGGGGGCCGAATTACAATGAGCAGTTCTTC. Residues: CASSYSTSGGPNYNEQFF.

In its sample, this clonotype was seen many times. The chain links TRBV4-1 to TRBJ1-4; D may be TRBD1 (5 bases). From germline, CDR1 is MGHRA and CDR2 YSYEKL. Trimming took off 0 bases at V and 14 bases at J, with 10 bases between the two ends. The CDR3 extends over 12 amino acids. DNA for the CDR3: TGCGCCAGCAGCCAAGATGCGGGGCGGCTGTTTTTT. Translating gives CASSQDAGRLFF.

The sample holds many counts of this clonotype. DNA for the CDR3: TGCAGCGTTGCAAACCTACAGGGGGCCCACGAGCAGTACTTC. Its protein is CSVANLQGAHEQYF. V usage is TRBV29-1 and J usage is TRBJ2-7, with 9 bases aligning to TRBD1. V gave up 4 bases and J gave up 5 bases; unmatched junction bases: 9. Germline V gene lookup returns CDR1 SQVTM and CDR2 ANQGSEA. CDR3 length equals 14 residues.

This sequence joins TRBV7-2 and TRBJ2-3; no reliable D call. V gave up 4 bases and J gave up 5 bases, with 7 bases separating them. The CDR3 extends over 12 amino acids. Germline loops: CDR1 SGHTA, CDR2 FQGNSA. The CDR3 region has the DNA TGTGCCAGCAGCTGGAGAAGAGATACGCAGTATTTT. It translates to CASSWRRDTQYF.

V usage is TRBV10-3 and J usage is TRBJ1-1, with D maybe TRBD1 (6 bases). CDR1 and CDR2 from the germline V gene are ENHRY and SYGVKD. Between the trimmed V and J ends, which lost 8 bases and 7 bases, there was a span of 14 bases. The CDR3 is 12 residues long. CDR3 DNA: TGTGCCATCGGACCGGGGGGCCGTGAAGCTTTCTTT. Its translation: CAIGPGGREAFF.

This chain connects TRBV20-1 to TRBJ2-5; 7 bases agree with TRBD2. Losses at the gene ends were 3 bases for V and 1 base for J; bases not matched to a gene: 2. CDR1 is DFQATT, CDR2 SNEGSKA, per germline (reference sequence). The CDR3 extends over 13 amino acids. CDR3 sequence reads: CSARGGIQETQYF. CDR3 nucleotides: TGCAGTGCTAGGGGGGGGATCCAAGAGACCCAGTACTTC.

This clonotype was counted only a few times. This chain joins TRBV5-1 and TRBJ1-1; maybe TRBD1 (5 bases). CDR3 length: 15 residues. Trimming left V 0 bases short and J 4 bases short, with 13 bases between. Germline V gene data show CDR1 as SGHRS and CDR2 as YFSETQ. CDR3 nucleotides: TGCGCCAGCAGCTTGGGCAGGGATTATAGCACTGAAGCTTTCTTT. It encodes CASSLGRDYSTEAFF.

At least ten counts were recorded for this clonotype. The germline gene is not matched at one end of the junction; a read error may be the cause. The V and J genes are TRBV4-3 and TRBJ1-5; D call uncertain. Per germline, CDR1 LGHNA and CDR2 YSLEER. This CDR3 contains 13 residues. Here the CDR3 reads CASSLGENQPQHF. CDR3 bases: TGTGCCAGCAGTTTAGGTGAGAATCAGCCCCAGCATTTT.

The V gene is TRBV6-5, the J gene TRBJ1-5; maybe TRBD1 (5 bases). From germline, CDR1 is MNHEY and CDR2 SVGAGI. CDR3 length: 15 amino acids. V was pared by 0 bases and J by 6 bases, with 12 bases between. The CDR3 nucleotides read TGTGCCAGCAGTTACTCAGGGCTCGGGGGTCAGCCCCAGCATTTT. Its translation: CASSYSGLGGQPQHF.

V gene TRBV27 combines with J gene TRBJ1-1, with D perhaps matching TRBD1 (6 bases). Germline V gene lookup returns CDR1 MNHEY and CDR2 SMNVEV (reference sequence). V lost 0 bases, J lost 1 base, and 12 bases lay in between. The CDR3 consists of 16 residues. The DNA of the CDR3 is TGTGCCAGCAGTTTATCCCCGACAGGACAGAACACTGAAGCTTTCTTT. Protein: CASSLSPTGQNTEAFF.

This clonotype was observed a handful of times. The rearrangement uses TRBV5-1 and TRBJ1-3, with D unclear. CDR3 length: 14 residues. Trimming took 6 bases from V and 2 from J, leaving 12 bases between them. Germline V CDR1 and CDR2: SGHRS, YFSETQ. The CDR3 DNA is TGCGCCAGCACCCCGGGCCCGCCTGGAAACACCATATATTTT. Encoded protein: CASTPGPPGNTIYF.

V gene TRBV28 combines with J gene TRBJ2-1; no definite D call. Germline V CDR1 and CDR2: MDHEN, SYDVKM. The CDR3 length is 16 residues. V lost 6 bases, J lost 5 bases, and 20 bases lay in between. The CDR3 DNA reads TGTGCCAGCAGCTACACCCCCGACGGCCAGGACAATGAGCAGTTCTTC. As protein: CASSYTPDGQDNEQFF.

This clonotype was seen repeatedly, ten times or more. The rearrangement joins TRBV5-1 to TRBJ2-7; TRBD1 matches at 8 bases. V lost 0 bases to trimming and J lost 5 bases; unmatched junction nucleotides: 13. The V gene's germline CDR1 is SGHRS and CDR2 YFSETQ. The CDR3 covers 17 residues. CDR3 sequence reads: CASSLVAGQGAFHEQYF. CDR3 DNA: TGCGCCAGCAGCTTGGTAGCTGGGCAGGGGGCATTTCACGAGCAGTACTTC. Full variable domain (rest looked up from reference TRBV5-1 and TRBJ2-7): KAGVTQTPRYLIKTRGQQVTLSCSPISGHRSVSWYQQTPGQGLQFLFEYFSETQRNKGNFPGRFSGRQFSNSRSEMNVSTLELGDSALYLCASSLVAGQGAFHEQYFGPGTRLTVT.

This clonotype has a count of ten or more. This sequence joins TRBV29-1 and TRBJ2-7, with no clear D. Germline CDR1 and CDR2: SQVTM and ANQGSEA. V gave up 0 bases and J gave up 0 bases, with 9 bases separating them. The CDR3 is 14 residues long. This chain's CDR3 is CSVEEDGFSYEQYF. The CDR3 DNA reads as TGCAGCGTTGAAGAGGACGGATTCTCCTACGAGCAGTACTTC.